This TCR beta chain was profiled in a study of T cell changes during pregnancy in multiple sclerosis. Method: immunoSEQ multiplex PCR; TCRdb's copy keeps in-frame clones and lacks some. The sample lists 34,000 or so clones, around nine tenths occurring once. In germline, CDR1 is GTSNPN, CDR2 SVGIG (reference sequence). CDR3 length: 15 residues. The V end lost 1 base, the J end lost 1 base, and 13 bases lay between the germline ends. V and J are TRBV30 and TRBJ1-2, with a possible D match to TRBD1 (6 bases). The material was CD8+ T cells from peripheral blood mononuclear cells, obtained before pregnancy. The clonotype comes from a female donor with multiple sclerosis, enrolled in a pregnancy study. The CDR3 coding sequence is TGTGCCTGGAGTGGGGGGCCTTCCTATAACTATGGCTACACCTTC. It codes for CAWSGGPSYNYGYTF.